Below, 20 T cell receptor beta chains from the same sample are listed, as sequenced in a study of T cell responses to AZD1222 COVID-19 vaccine. Using immunoSEQ multiplex PCR, the repertoire was profiled, and TCRdb retains in-frame clones only, with some absent. The repertoire holds 110,000 to 150,000 clones, with under 95% as singletons. Specimen: peripheral blood, collected on day 0 of AZD1222 vaccination. Receptors originate from an adult in good health.

This clone was observed a few times. The chain employs TRBV4-3 and TRBJ2-3, with 14 positions matching TRBD2. V was pared by 3 bases and J by 1 base, with 9 bases of the junction left unmatched. Germline V CDR1 and CDR2: LGHNA, YSLEER. This CDR3 contains 19 residues. The CDR3 loop reads CASSHPGTSGGWGTDTQYF. The CDR3 coding sequence is TGCGCCAGCAGCCATCCCGGGACTAGCGGGGGATGGGGCACAGATACGCAGTATTTT.

This clone was seen a single time. The J gene is TRBJ1-2, the V gene TRBV18, with a possible D match to TRBD1 (5 bases). The germline V gene encodes CDR1 KGHSH and CDR2 LQKENI. This CDR3 comprises 15 residues. V was shortened by 5 bases and J by 4 bases, with 17 bases between the two germline ends. CDR3: CASSTGEDRFYGYTF. CDR3 in DNA: TGTGCCAGCTCAACGGGGGAAGACAGATTCTATGGCTACACCTTC.

The chain recombines TRBV2 with TRBJ2-7; a possible D gene is TRBD2 (7 bases). V was shortened by 2 bases and J by 5 bases, with 13 bases between the two germline ends. The CDR3 length is 14 residues. Germline values: CDR1 SNHLY, CDR2 FYNNEI. The CDR3 loop reads CASSESRGGNEQYF. CDR3 nucleotide sequence: TGTGCCAGCAGTGAAAGTAGGGGGGGAAACGAGCAGTACTTC.

A single count supports this clone. This chain joins TRBV28 and TRBJ2-7; D may correspond to TRBD1 or TRBD2 (7 bases each). V was clipped by 5 bases and J by 3 bases, with 14 bases between them. The germline V gene has CDR1 MDHEN and CDR2 SYDVKM. This CDR3 is built from 14 residues. The CDR3 sequence is CASSGDSGDYEQYF. For the CDR3, the DNA is TGTGCCAGCAGTGGGGACAGCGGGGACTACGAGCAGTACTTC.

This sequence joins TRBV28 and TRBJ2-5, with unresolved D. Germline CDR1 MDHEN, CDR2 SYDVKM. Trimming pared 3 bases from V and 2 bases from J, leaving 4 bases between. The length of the CDR3 is 12 residues. The CDR3 DNA reads TGTGCCAGCAGTTTTATTCAAGAGACCCAGTACTTC. Translation gives CASSFIQETQYF.

This sequence joins TRBV7-2 and TRBJ2-5; no firm D call. V lost 5 bases to trimming and J lost 2 bases, with 9 bases between them. The CDR3 has 13 amino acids. From germline, CDR1 is SGHTA and CDR2 FQGNSA. CDR3 sequence reads: CASSALLQETQYF. CDR3 nucleotides: TGTGCCAGCAGCGCCCTATTACAAGAGACCCAGTACTTC.

This clone was seen only once. The CDR3 region is CASSQDSDSGIIAYEQYF. CDR3 nucleotides: TGTGCCAGCAGCCAAGATTCTGATTCTGGGATAATAGCCTACGAGCAGTACTTC. This chain uses TRBV4-2 with TRBJ2-7; D uncertain. The V gene's germline CDR1 is LGHNA and CDR2 YNFKEQ. Deletions cut 0 bases from V and 2 bases from J, with 20 bases between. This CDR3 spans 18 amino acids.

The chain recombines TRBV27 with TRBJ1-1, with TRBD1 as a possible D gene (6 bases). Germline CDR1 is MNHEY and CDR2 is SMNVEV (reference sequence). Trimming cost V 0 bases and J 4 bases, with 12 bases left between them. This CDR3 region has 15 residues. CDR3 region: CASSLSGGAGTEAFF. The DNA for the CDR3 is TGTGCCAGCAGTTTATCGGGGGGGGCGGGCACTGAAGCTTTCTTT.

The chain employs TRBV21-1 and TRBJ2-7; TRBD2, as called in the table, went unchecked against the DNA. TRBV21-1 is a listed pseudogene. The CDR3 runs to 17 residues. This chain's CDR3 is CASSGRGRGGRSREQYF. In nucleotides, the CDR3 is TGTGCCAGCAGCGGCAGGGGACGGGGGGGCCGTAGCCGCGAGCAGTACTTC.

The V gene is TRBV6-2 or TRBV6-3, the J gene TRBJ1-2; D is unresolved. Between the trimmed V and J ends, which lost 5 bases and 2 bases, there was a span of 12 bases. Germline V gene data show CDR1 as MNHEY and CDR2 as SVGEGT. The CDR3 spans 14 residues. CDR3: CASSTNQRNYGYTF. CDR3 in DNA: TGTGCCAGCAGTACTAACCAGAGGAACTATGGCTACACCTTC.

The CDR3 DNA is TGTGCCAGTAGTATAGGCAGGGTTGGAGAGCAGTACTTC. Translating gives CASSIGRVGEQYF. This sequence joins TRBV19 and TRBJ2-7; possibly TRBD1 for D (5 bases). Trimming removed 1 base at V and 7 bases at J, with 11 bases between. Germline values: CDR1 LNHDA, CDR2 SQIVND (reference sequence). The CDR3 totals 13 residues. The variable domain in full, with the rest retrieved from reference TRBV19 and TRBJ2-7, is DGGITQSPKYLFRKEGQNVTLSCEQNLNHDAMYWYRQDPGQGLRLIYYSQIVNDFQKGDIAEGYSVSREKKESFPLTVTSAQKNPTAFYLCASSIGRVGEQYFGPGTRLTVT.

The CDR3 loop reads CASSPWGASNYGYTF. The CDR3 nucleotides read TGTGCCAGCAGTCCATGGGGGGCGTCTAACTATGGCTACACCTTC. V usage is TRBV27 and J usage is TRBJ1-2, with D maybe TRBD1 (6 bases). This CDR3 region has 15 residues. Germline CDR1 reads MNHEY; CDR2 reads SMNVEV (reference sequence). V lost 5 bases to trimming and J lost 0 bases, with 13 bases between them.

V usage is TRBV18 and J usage is TRBJ2-7, with 7 bases lining up with TRBD1. The CDR3 has 13 amino acids. Germline V CDR1 and CDR2: KGHSH, LQKENI. The V segment lost 4 bases and the J segment 4 bases; nucleotides outside the gene matches: 4. The CDR3 DNA reads TGTGCCAGCTCACTACAACAGGGGTACGAGCAGTACTTC. Encoded protein: CASSLQQGYEQYF.

The chain couples TRBV18 to TRBJ1-2, with D unclear. With 8 bases removed from V and 6 bases from J, the gap between germline ends came to 13 bases. There are 12 residues in the CDR3. Germline assignment: CDR1 KGHSH and CDR2 LQKENI. The DNA of the CDR3 is TGTGCCAGCAGACCCGGAGGAGATGGCTACACCTTC. Its translation: CASRPGGDGYTF.

This sequence joins TRBV4-1 and TRBJ1-1; 7 bases are shared with TRBD1. This CDR3 comprises 16 residues. Germline assignment: CDR1 MGHRA and CDR2 YSYEKL. With 3 bases clipped from V and 6 bases from J, the junction kept 13 bases outside the gene matches. CDR3 nucleotide sequence: TGCGCCAGCAGCCACGCTACCGGGACAGTTCGCCCTGAAGCTTTCTTT. Its translation: CASSHATGTVRPEAFF.

The gene calls are TRBV12-3 or TRBV12-4 and TRBJ2-5, with D perhaps matching TRBD2 (5 bases). This CDR3 has 13 amino acids. Deletions cut 6 bases from V and 5 bases from J, with 13 bases between. The CDR3 DNA reads TGTGCCAGCAGGACCACTAGTGTGGAGACCCAGTACTTC. This codes for CASRTTSVETQYF.

The chain carries TRBV27 and TRBJ1-4; D unclear. This CDR3 region has 17 residues. The germline CDR1 and CDR2 sequences are MNHEY and SMNVEV (reference sequence). Trimming shortened V by 5 bases and J by 8 bases, and 24 bases separated the two germline ends. The CDR3 bases are TGTGCCAGCAGTCCGAAGCCGGGCCACCCTCCGGACGAAAAACTGTTTTTT. It yields the protein CASSPKPGHPPDEKLFF.

As DNA, the CDR3 is TGTGCCACCAGCCCCTTCACGCAAGTAGCCCGCTATGGCTACACCTTC. Translated, it gives CATSPFTQVARYGYTF. The chain couples TRBV15 to TRBJ1-2; no firm D call. This CDR3 has 16 residues. The V gene lost 5 bases and the J gene lost 4 bases, with 20 bases spanning the gap. Per the germline V gene, CDR1 is LNHNV and CDR2 is YYDKDF (reference sequence). Full variable domain (remainder filled in from reference TRBV15 and TRBJ1-2): DAMVIQNPRYQVTQFGKPVTLSCSQTLNHNVMYWYQQKSSQAPKLLFHYYDKDFNNEADTPDNFQSRRPNTSFCFLDIRSPGLGDTAMYLCATSPFTQVARYGYTFGSGTRLTVV.

The chain combines TRBV18 with TRBJ1-5, with D maybe TRBD1 (5 bases). The V gene's germline CDR1 is KGHSH and CDR2 LQKENI. The CDR3 sequence is 14 residues long. V was shortened by 3 bases and J by 3 bases, with 9 bases between the two germline ends. CDR3 bases: TGTGCCAGCTCACCGGGGCCGCTCAATCAGCCCCAGCATTTT. Translation: CASSPGPLNQPQHF.

V usage is TRBV19 and J usage is TRBJ1-5, with D maybe TRBD1 (5 bases). V dropped 3 bases and J dropped 5 bases, with 11 bases sitting between them. Germline V CDR1 and CDR2: LNHDA, SQIVND (reference sequence). The CDR3 runs 14 residues. The CDR3 loop reads CASSMGQTYQPQHF. The CDR3 nucleotides are TGTGCCAGTAGTATGGGGCAGACTTATCAGCCCCAGCATTTT.